This TCR beta chain was captured in a study of cytomegalovirus exposure and HLA in healthy donors. Findings and limits, study-wide: The study reported that TCR beta sequences accurately predicted HLA-A and HLA-B alleles in most subjects.

The trim removed 0 bases at V and 3 bases at J, leaving 4 bases unmatched. CDR1 is SGHAT, CDR2 FQNNGV, per germline. The CDR3 extends over 16 amino acids. In regard to this clone: Its antigen is not identified.

Primers for the PCR totalled 60 Vbeta and 13 Jbeta. The repertoire was sequenced with immunoSEQ multiplex PCR; TCRdb's copy has only in-frame clones and lacks some. The sample includes about 200,000 clones, roughly 80% of them seen just once. The chain links TRBV11-2 to TRBJ2-5; 10 nucleotides line up with TRBD1. The sample consisted of PBMCs. This clonotype was obtained from a man between 25 and 39 years old in good health and CMV-seronegative. CDR3 sequence reads: CASSLELGQGKETQYF. In DNA form, the CDR3 reads TGTGCCAGCAGCTTAGAGCTGGGACAGGGGAAAGAGACCCAGTACTTC.